One and the same sample provided the 16 T cell receptor beta chains below, sequenced in a study of T cell changes during pregnancy in multiple sclerosis. Generated by immunoSEQ multiplex PCR, the TCRdb table keeps only in-frame clones and is missing some. This table holds approximately 96,000 clones, 92% found once. The sample consisted of peripheral blood, taken after pregnancy. These receptors all come from a female donor in good health, enrolled as a control in a pregnancy study.

This clone was counted a single time. The genes are TRBV6-5 and TRBJ2-1; D call uncertain. Germline assignment: CDR1 MNHEY and CDR2 SVGAGI. This CDR3 is built from 12 residues. Trimming took off 0 bases at V and 9 bases at J, with 6 bases between the two ends. The CDR3 spells CASSYSIGEQFF. CDR3 nucleotides: TGTGCCAGCAGTTACTCGATCGGTGAGCAGTTCTTC.

The rearrangement uses TRBV6-6 and TRBJ2-7; D is unclear. There are 12 residues in the CDR3. With 3 bases removed from V and 6 bases from J, the gap between germline ends came to 9 bases. Germline lookup yields CDR1 MNHNY and CDR2 SVGAGI (reference sequence). CDR3 sequence (DNA): TGTGCCAGCAGTTATACGGGTATCGAGCAGTACTTC. It codes for CASSYTGIEQYF.

The V gene is TRBV5-5, the J gene TRBJ2-7; the D gene is possibly TRBD2 (5 bases). V lost 0 bases and J 4 bases, leaving 11 bases between the germline ends. The length of the CDR3 is 14 residues. Germline V gene sequence: CDR1 SGHKS, CDR2 YYEKEE (reference sequence). This chain's CDR3 is CASSLENRGYEQYF. DNA of the CDR3: TGTGCCAGCAGCTTGGAGAACCGGGGATACGAGCAGTACTTC.

This clone has a single count. V usage is TRBV4-1 and J usage is TRBJ2-7; 12 nucleotides match TRBD2. CDR1 and CDR2 from the germline V gene are MGHRA and YSYEKL. The CDR3 consists of 18 residues. The trim removed 4 bases at V and 4 bases at J, leaving 14 bases unmatched. CDR3 DNA sequence: TGCGCCAGCAGCCGCCTTAGTCCCGCTAGCGGGAGGGTGTACGAGCAGTACTTC. Translating it yields CASSRLSPASGRVYEQYF.

The rearrangement links TRBV2 to TRBJ2-7; 7 positions agree with TRBD1. This CDR3 has 14 residues. Germline CDR1 SNHLY, CDR2 FYNNEI. The V gene end was trimmed by 5 bases and the J gene end by 4 bases; junction bases not matched to a gene: 8. The CDR3 nucleotides are TGTGCCAGCAGTAGGGGGACAGCTAGTTACGAGCAGTACTTC. This sequence encodes CASSRGTASYEQYF.

This chain connects TRBV5-4 to TRBJ2-5; 13 positions match TRBD2. CDR1 is SGHNT and CDR2 is YYREEE in the germline V gene (reference sequence). The CDR3 loop spans 15 amino acids. V trimming: 4 bases; J trimming: 5 bases; junction bases outside the gene matches: 5. The chain's CDR3 is CASSLGLAGDETQYF. The CDR3 DNA reads TGTGCCAGCAGCCTTGGACTAGCGGGAGATGAGACCCAGTACTTC.

The chain employs TRBV5-4 and TRBJ1-2, with D unresolved. The CDR3 runs 13 residues. V was trimmed by 2 bases and J by 2 bases, leaving 7 bases between them. Germline assignment: CDR1 SGHNT and CDR2 YYREEE (reference sequence). CDR3 loop: CASSFPGNYGYTF. The DNA of the CDR3 is TGTGCCAGCAGCTTTCCGGGGAACTATGGCTACACCTTC.

The V gene is TRBV9, the J gene TRBJ2-7, with 7 nucleotides matching TRBD1. This CDR3 contains 14 residues. V was pared by 4 bases and J by 5 bases, with 9 bases of the junction left unmatched. Germline V gene sequence: CDR1 SGDLS, CDR2 YYNGEE. The CDR3 sequence is CASSPGTVGDEQYF. The CDR3 DNA reads as TGTGCCAGCAGCCCTGGGACAGTCGGAGACGAGCAGTACTTC.

V gene TRBV4-1 combines with J gene TRBJ2-7; D gene ambiguous. CDR3 length: 13 residues. V was pared by 0 bases and J by 6 bases, with 9 bases between. Germline assignment: CDR1 MGHRA and CDR2 YSYEKL. DNA of the CDR3: TGCGCCAGCAGCCAAGAGTTGACATCCGAGCAGTACTTC. This codes for CASSQELTSEQYF.

V is TRBV28 and J is TRBJ2-5, with TRBD2 matching over 10 bases. Germline trimming cut 2 bases from V and 1 base from J; bases unmatched to any gene: 7. CDR3 length equals 17 residues. From germline, CDR1 is MDHEN and CDR2 SYDVKM. DNA of the CDR3: TGTGCCAGCAGTTTAGGACAACTAGCGGGGACCCAAGAGACCCAGTACTTC. Translating gives CASSLGQLAGTQETQYF.

The chain recombines TRBV7-9 with TRBJ2-7; D possibly corresponds to TRBD2 (6 bases). Germline V CDR1 and CDR2: SEHNR, FQNEAQ (reference sequence). There are 14 residues in the CDR3. The V and J ends lost 0 bases and 2 bases respectively, with 8 bases between them. CDR3 sequence (DNA): TGTGCCAGCAGCTTAGCTAGCGGAACCTACGAGCAGTACTTC. It encodes CASSLASGTYEQYF.

The chain employs TRBV6-5 and TRBJ1-5; TRBD1 aligns across 7 bases. The J segment lost 5 bases and the V segment lost 6 bases, leaving 4 bases of the junction unmatched. The length of the CDR3 is 13 residues. CDR1 is MNHEY and CDR2 is SVGAGI in the germline V gene. CDR3 bases: TGTGCCAGCAGATTACAGGGGTATCAGCCCCAGCATTTT. Translating it yields CASRLQGYQPQHF.

This chain links TRBV7-6 with TRBJ2-3; a possible D gene is TRBD2 (6 bases). This CDR3 contains 16 residues. Trimming took 5 bases from V and 6 from J, leaving 21 bases between them. The germline gives CDR1 SGHVS, CDR2 FNYEAQ. CDR3 loop: CASSPSPSAAGDTQYF. Written as DNA, the CDR3 is TGTGCCAGCAGCCCCTCTCCTAGCGCAGCAGGGGATACGCAGTATTTT. Looking up the rest from reference TRBV7-6 and TRBJ2-3 gives the full variable domain: GAGVSQSPRYKVTKRGQDVALRCDPISGHVSLYWYRQALGQGPEFLTYFNYEAQQDKSGLPNDRFSAERPEGSISTLTIQRTEQRDSAMYRCASSPSPSAAGDTQYFGPGTRLTVL.

J is TRBJ2-2 and V is TRBV9; 10 nucleotides line up with TRBD1. Germline V gene lookup returns CDR1 SGDLS and CDR2 YYNGEE. This CDR3 contains 16 residues. The V segment lost 3 bases and the J segment 4 bases; nucleotides outside the gene matches: 6. The CDR3 sequence: CASSAPGTGVTGELFF. As DNA, the CDR3 is TGTGCCAGCAGCGCCCCCGGGACAGGGGTCACCGGGGAGCTGTTTTTT.

This clone was observed once. The rearrangement joins TRBV21-1 to TRBJ2-1; the D call in the table, TRBD2, was not verified against the DNA. TRBV21-1 is tagged as a pseudogene. The CDR3 runs to 16 residues. DNA of the CDR3: TGTGCCAGCAGCAAAGCAGTTAGTAGCTCCTACAATGAGCAGTTCTTC. It encodes CASSKAVSSSYNEQFF.

The chain employs TRBV19 and TRBJ2-1; D is possibly TRBD2 (6 bases). V gave up 8 bases and J gave up 0 bases, with 11 bases separating them. CDR1 and CDR2 (germline): LNHDA, SQIVND (reference sequence). The CDR3 has 14 amino acids. CDR3 amino acids: CASCPGLSYNEQFF. For the CDR3, the DNA is TGTGCCAGTTGTCCGGGACTCTCCTACAATGAGCAGTTCTTC. Together with reference TRBV19 and TRBJ2-1, the CDR3 gives the full variable domain: DGGITQSPKYLFRKEGQNVTLSCEQNLNHDAMYWYRQDPGQGLRLIYYSQIVNDFQKGDIAEGYSVSREKKESFPLTVTSAQKNPTAFYLCASCPGLSYNEQFFGPGTRLTVL.